In its sample, the clone carrying this T cell receptor beta chain was seen many times. After constant-region reverse-primer amplification, full-length variable regions underwent semi-nested PCR with Nested Universal Primer A. TCRdb reprocessed the 5' RACE reads via MiXCR and lists one record per CDR3 protein. The sample has some 64,000 distinct CDR3 sequences; roughly 22% are singletons. Trimming removed 5 bases from V and 2 bases from J; junction bases left unmatched: 7. From germline, CDR1 is SEHNR and CDR2 FQNEAQ (reference sequence). This CDR3 has 16 residues. Sequencing was carried out using memory CD4+ T cells sorted from a lymph node. Sample subset: memory CD4+ T cells, CD4+CD45RO+CD25-. V gene TRBV7-9 combines with J gene TRBJ2-3; 10 nucleotides align to TRBD1. The receptor was derived from a female donor with breast cancer. The CDR3 spells CASSTRQGAHTDTQYF. CDR3 DNA sequence: TGTGCCAGCAGCACGCGACAGGGGGCCCACACAGATACGCAGTATTTT. The entire variable domain, with the rest obtained from reference TRBV7-9 and TRBJ2-3, is as follows: DTGVSQNPRHKITKRGQNVTFRCDPISEHNRLYWYRQTLGQGPEFLTYFQNEAQLEKSRLLSDRFSAERPKGSFSTLEIQRTEQGDSAMYLCASSTRQGAHTDTQYFGPGTRLTVL.